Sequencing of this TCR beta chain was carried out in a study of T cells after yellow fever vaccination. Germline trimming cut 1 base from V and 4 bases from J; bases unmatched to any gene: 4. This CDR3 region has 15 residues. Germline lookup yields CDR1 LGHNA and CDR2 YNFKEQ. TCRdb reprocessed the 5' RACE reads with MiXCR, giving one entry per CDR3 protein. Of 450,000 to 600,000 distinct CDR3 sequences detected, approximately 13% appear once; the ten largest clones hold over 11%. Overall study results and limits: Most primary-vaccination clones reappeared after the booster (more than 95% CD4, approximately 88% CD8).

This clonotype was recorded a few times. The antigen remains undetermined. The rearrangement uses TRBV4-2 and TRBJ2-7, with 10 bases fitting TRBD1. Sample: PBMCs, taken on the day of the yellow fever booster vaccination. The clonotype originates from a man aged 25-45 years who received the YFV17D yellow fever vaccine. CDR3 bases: TGTGCCAGCAGCCAAGGGACAGGGGGGGTGTACGAGCAGTACTTC. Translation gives CASSQGTGGVYEQYF.